This T cell receptor beta chain was captured by sequencing in a study of blood T cell repertoires in COVID-19. Turning to the study itself: Acute and convalescent COVID-19 specimens originated in the United States, Italy and Spain.

Original processing methods: Reference gene primer amplification yielded estimated nucleated cell counts. The protocol was immunoSEQ multiplex PCR, while the TCRdb copy is restricted to in-frame clones and leaves out a portion. The V and J calls and clone size come from that table; D and trimming were worked out from the DNA. The profile shows 250,000 to 350,000 clones, about 80% of them singletons. Germline-derived CDR1 and CDR2 are MNHEY and SVGAGI. This CDR3 comprises 15 residues. Trimming took 7 bases from V and 4 from J; bases not matched to a gene: 9. Followed longitudinally, the Seattle patients had been enrolled during active infection.

Sequenced input: peripheral blood. This clonotype originated in a person aged 65 to 85 with COVID-19, enrolled during active disease. The gene calls are TRBV6-5 and TRBJ2-7; 11 nucleotides align to TRBD2. CDR3 region: CASKPSSGGRYEQYF. The CDR3 nucleotides read TGTGCCAGCAAACCTTCTAGCGGGGGGCGGTACGAGCAGTACTTC.